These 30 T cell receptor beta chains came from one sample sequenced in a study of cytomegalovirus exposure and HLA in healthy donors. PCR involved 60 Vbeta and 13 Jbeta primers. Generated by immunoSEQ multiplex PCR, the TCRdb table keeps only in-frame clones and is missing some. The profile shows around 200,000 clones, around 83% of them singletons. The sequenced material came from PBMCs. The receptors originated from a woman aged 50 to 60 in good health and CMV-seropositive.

Here the CDR3 reads CASKIGQGRIDQPQHF. The DNA of the CDR3 is TGTGCCAGTAAGATCGGACAGGGACGAATAGATCAGCCCCAGCATTTT. This chain connects TRBV19 to TRBJ1-5, with 8 bases aligning to TRBD1. With V trimmed by 7 bases and J by 5 bases, 13 bases remained unmatched. The CDR3 extends over 16 amino acids. Per germline, CDR1 LNHDA and CDR2 SQIVND (reference sequence).

CDR3 bases: TGTGCCAGCAGCTTAGCCGGGGGGCTCTCCTACGAGCAGTACTTC. Translated: CASSLAGGLSYEQYF. V usage is TRBV7-2 and J usage is TRBJ2-7; D is perhaps TRBD2 (7 bases). V shed 0 bases and J shed 0 bases, with 9 bases lying between them. The germline V gene has CDR1 SGHTA and CDR2 FQGNSA. The CDR3 sequence is 15 residues long. Combining the CDR3 with reference TRBV7-2 and TRBJ2-7 gives the whole variable domain GAGVSQSPSNKVTEKGKDVELRCDPISGHTALYWYRQSLGQGLEFLIYFQGNSAPDKSGLPSDRFSAERTGGSVSTLTIQRTQQEDSAVYLCASSLAGGLSYEQYFGPGTRLTVT.

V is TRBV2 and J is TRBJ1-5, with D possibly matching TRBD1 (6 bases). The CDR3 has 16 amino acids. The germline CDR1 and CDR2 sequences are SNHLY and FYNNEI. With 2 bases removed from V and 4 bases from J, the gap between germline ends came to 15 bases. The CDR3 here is CASSEMSGTPNQPQHF. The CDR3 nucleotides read TGTGCCAGCAGTGAAATGAGCGGGACACCAAATCAGCCCCAGCATTTT.

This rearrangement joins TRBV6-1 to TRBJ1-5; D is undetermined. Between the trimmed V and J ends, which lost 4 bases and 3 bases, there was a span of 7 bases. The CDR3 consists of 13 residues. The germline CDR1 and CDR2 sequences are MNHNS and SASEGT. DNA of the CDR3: TGTGCCAGCAGTGTTCGTTTCAATCAGCCCCAGCATTTT. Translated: CASSVRFNQPQHF.

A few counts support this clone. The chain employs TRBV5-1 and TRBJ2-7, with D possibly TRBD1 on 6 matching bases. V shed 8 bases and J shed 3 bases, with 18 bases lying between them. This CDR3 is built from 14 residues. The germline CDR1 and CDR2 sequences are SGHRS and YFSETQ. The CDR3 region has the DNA TGCGCCAGTACCCTAGGAGGCAGGGGCTACGAGCAGTACTTC. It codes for CASTLGGRGYEQYF.

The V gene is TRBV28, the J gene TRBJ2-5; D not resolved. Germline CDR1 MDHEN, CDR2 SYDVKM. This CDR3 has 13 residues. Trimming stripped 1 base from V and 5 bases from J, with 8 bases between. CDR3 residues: CASSLFGPETQYF. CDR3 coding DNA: TGTGCCAGCAGTTTATTTGGGCCCGAGACCCAGTACTTC.

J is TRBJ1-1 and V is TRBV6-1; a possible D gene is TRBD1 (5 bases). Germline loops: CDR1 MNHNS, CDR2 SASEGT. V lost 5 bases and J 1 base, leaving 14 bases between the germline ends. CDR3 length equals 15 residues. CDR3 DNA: TGTGCCAGCAGTAATACGTTTACAGGGAACACTGAAGCTTTCTTT. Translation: CASSNTFTGNTEAFF.

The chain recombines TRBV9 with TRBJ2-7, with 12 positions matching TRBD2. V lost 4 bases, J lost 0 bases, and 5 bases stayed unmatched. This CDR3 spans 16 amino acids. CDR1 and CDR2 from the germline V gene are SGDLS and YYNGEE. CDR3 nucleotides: TGTGCCAGCAGCCGGACTAGCGGGGATAACTCCTACGAGCAGTACTTC. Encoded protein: CASSRTSGDNSYEQYF.

The CDR3 is CASSSLAGPQETQYF. In DNA, the CDR3 is TGTGCCAGCAGCTCGCTAGCGGGGCCTCAAGAGACCCAGTACTTC. The V gene is TRBV5-6, the J gene TRBJ2-5; TRBD2 matches 9 bases. The CDR3 extends over 15 amino acids. V trimming: 3 bases; J trimming: 2 bases; junction bases outside the gene matches: 5. Germline values: CDR1 SGHDT, CDR2 YYEEEE.

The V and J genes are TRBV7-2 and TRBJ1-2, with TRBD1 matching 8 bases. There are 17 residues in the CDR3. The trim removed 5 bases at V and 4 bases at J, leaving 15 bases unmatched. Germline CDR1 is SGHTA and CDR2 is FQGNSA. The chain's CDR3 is CASSASGQAKGSYGYTF. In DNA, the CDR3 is TGTGCCAGCAGCGCCTCGGGACAGGCTAAGGGAAGCTATGGCTACACCTTC.

The CDR3 spells CASGRRQGTEAFF. CDR3 DNA: TGTGCTAGTGGCCGGAGACAGGGCACTGAAGCTTTCTTT. The chain links TRBV12-5 to TRBJ1-1; 7 nucleotides line up with TRBD1. This CDR3 is 13 amino acids long. Germline loops: CDR1 LGHNT, CDR2 FRNRAP. J was trimmed by 4 bases and V by 6 bases; bases with no gene match: 5.

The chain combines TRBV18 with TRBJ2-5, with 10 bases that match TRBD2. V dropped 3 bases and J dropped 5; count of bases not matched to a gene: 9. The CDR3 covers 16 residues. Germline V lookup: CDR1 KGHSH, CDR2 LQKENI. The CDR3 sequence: CASSPLAGEMSETQYF. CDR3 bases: TGTGCCAGCTCACCCCTAGCGGGGGAAATGTCCGAGACCCAGTACTTC.

The CDR3 nucleotides are TGTGCCAGCAGTTTAACACCAGCTAACTATGGCTACACCTTC. It encodes CASSLTPANYGYTF. This sequence joins TRBV28 and TRBJ1-2; no reliable D call. The CDR3 length is 14 residues. V was clipped by 2 bases and J by 0 bases, with 7 bases between them. The germline V gene has CDR1 MDHEN and CDR2 SYDVKM.

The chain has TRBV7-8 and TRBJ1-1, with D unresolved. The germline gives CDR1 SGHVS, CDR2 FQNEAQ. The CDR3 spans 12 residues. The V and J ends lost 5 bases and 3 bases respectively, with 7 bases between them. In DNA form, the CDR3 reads TGTGCCAGCAGCCACCAGTACACTGAAGCTTTCTTT. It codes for CASSHQYTEAFF.

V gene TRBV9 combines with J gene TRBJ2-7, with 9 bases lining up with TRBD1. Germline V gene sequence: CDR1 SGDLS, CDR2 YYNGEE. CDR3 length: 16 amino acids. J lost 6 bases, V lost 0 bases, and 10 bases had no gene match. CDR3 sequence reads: CASSVGVSGGQGEQYF. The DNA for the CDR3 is TGTGCCAGCAGCGTAGGAGTGAGTGGGGGACAGGGCGAGCAGTACTTC.

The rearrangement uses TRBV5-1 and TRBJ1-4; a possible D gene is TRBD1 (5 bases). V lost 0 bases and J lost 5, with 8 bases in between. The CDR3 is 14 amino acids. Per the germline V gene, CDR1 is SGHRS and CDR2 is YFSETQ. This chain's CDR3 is CASSLAGGNEKLFF. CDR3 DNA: TGCGCCAGCAGCTTGGCCGGGGGGAATGAAAAACTGTTTTTT.

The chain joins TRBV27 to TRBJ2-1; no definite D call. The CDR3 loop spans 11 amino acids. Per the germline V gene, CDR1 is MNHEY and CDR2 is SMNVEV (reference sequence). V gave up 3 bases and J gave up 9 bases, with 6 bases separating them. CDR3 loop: CASSLSGEQFF. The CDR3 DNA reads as TGTGCCAGCAGTTTGTCGGGTGAGCAGTTCTTC.

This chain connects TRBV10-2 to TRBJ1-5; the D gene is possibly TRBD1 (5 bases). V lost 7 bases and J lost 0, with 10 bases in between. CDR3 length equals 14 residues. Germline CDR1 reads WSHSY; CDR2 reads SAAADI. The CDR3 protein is CASKDIDSNQPQHF. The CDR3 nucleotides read TGCGCCAGCAAGGACATAGATAGCAATCAGCCCCAGCATTTT.

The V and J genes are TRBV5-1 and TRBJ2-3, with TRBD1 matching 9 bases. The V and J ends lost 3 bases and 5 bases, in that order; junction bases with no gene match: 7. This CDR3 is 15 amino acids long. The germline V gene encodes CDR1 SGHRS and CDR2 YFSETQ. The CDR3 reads CASSYGQGRGDTQYF. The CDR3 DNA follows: TGCGCCAGCAGCTACGGACAGGGGCGAGGAGATACGCAGTATTTT.

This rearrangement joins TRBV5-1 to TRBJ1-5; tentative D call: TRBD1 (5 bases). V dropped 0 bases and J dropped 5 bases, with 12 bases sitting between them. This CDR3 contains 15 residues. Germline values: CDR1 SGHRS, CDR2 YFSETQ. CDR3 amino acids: CASSLGQGAHQPQHF. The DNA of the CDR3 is TGCGCCAGCAGCTTGGGGCAGGGCGCTCATCAGCCCCAGCATTTT.

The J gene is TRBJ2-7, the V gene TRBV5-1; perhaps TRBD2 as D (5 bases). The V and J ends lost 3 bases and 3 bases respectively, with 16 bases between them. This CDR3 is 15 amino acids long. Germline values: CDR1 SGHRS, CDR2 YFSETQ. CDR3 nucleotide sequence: TGCGCCAGCAGCTGGGTCCCCGGACGGGGCTACGAGCAGTACTTC. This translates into CASSWVPGRGYEQYF.

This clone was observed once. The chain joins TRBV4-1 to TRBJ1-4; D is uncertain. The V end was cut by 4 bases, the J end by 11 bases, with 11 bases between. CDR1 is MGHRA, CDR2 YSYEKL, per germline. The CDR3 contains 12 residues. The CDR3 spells CASSPSLGKLFF. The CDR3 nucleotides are TGCGCCAGCAGCCCGTCCCTCGGGAAACTGTTTTTT.

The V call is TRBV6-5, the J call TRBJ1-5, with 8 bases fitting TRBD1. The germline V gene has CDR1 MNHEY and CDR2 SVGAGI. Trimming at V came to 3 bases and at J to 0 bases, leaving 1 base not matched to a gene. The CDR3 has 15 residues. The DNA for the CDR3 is TGTGCCAGCAGTTATGGACAGGGTAGCAATCAGCCCCAGCATTTT. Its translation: CASSYGQGSNQPQHF.

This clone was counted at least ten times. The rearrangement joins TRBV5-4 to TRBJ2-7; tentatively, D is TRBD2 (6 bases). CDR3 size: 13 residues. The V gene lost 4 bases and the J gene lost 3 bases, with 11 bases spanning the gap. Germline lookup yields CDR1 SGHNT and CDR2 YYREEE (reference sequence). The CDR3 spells CASSRGVDYEQYF. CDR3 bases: TGTGCCAGCAGCCGCGGGGTCGACTACGAGCAGTACTTC.

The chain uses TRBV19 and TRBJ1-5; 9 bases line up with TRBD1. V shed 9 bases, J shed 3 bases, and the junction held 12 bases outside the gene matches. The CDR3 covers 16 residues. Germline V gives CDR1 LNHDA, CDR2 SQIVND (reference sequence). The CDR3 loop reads CASLPTGGPFNQPQHF. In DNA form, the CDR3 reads TGTGCCAGCCTTCCGACAGGGGGACCTTTCAATCAGCCCCAGCATTTT.

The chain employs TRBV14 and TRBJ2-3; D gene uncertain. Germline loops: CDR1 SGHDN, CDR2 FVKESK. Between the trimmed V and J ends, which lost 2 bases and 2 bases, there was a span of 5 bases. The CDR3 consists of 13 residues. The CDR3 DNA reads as TGTGCCAGCAGCCAACTAAACACAGATACGCAGTATTTT. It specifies CASSQLNTDTQYF.

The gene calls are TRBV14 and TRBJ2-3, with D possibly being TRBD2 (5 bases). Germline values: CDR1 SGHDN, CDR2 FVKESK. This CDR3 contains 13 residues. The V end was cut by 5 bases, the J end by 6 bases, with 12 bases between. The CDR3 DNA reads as TGTGCCAGCAGCGAAGGACTGTCGGATACGCAGTATTTT. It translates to CASSEGLSDTQYF. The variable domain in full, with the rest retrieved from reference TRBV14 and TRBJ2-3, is EAGVTQFPSHSVIEKGQTVTLRCDPISGHDNLYWYRRVMGKEIKFLLHFVKESKQDESGMPNNRFLAERTGGTYSTLKVQPAELEDSGVYFCASSEGLSDTQYFGPGTRLTVL.

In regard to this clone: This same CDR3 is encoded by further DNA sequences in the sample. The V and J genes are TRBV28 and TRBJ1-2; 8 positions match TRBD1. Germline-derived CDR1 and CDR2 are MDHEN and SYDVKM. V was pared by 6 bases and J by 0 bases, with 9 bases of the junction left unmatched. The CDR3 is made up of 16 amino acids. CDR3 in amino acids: CASSLGGTGANYGYTF. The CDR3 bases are TGTGCCAGCAGCCTAGGGGGGACAGGTGCTAACTATGGCTACACCTTC.

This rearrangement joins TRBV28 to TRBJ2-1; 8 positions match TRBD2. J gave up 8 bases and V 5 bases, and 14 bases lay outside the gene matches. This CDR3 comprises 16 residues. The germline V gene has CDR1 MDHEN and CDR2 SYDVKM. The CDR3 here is CASSAAWASGSHEQFF. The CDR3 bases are TGTGCCAGCAGTGCCGCTTGGGCTAGCGGGTCCCATGAGCAGTTCTTC.

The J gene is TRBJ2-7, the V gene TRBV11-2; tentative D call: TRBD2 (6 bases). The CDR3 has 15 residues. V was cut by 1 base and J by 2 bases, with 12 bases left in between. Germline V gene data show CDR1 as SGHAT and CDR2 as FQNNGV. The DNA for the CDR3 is TGTGCCAGCAGCTTAGTTGAAGCGGGCGCCTACGAGCAGTACTTC. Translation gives CASSLVEAGAYEQYF. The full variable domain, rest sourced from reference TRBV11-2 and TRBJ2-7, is EAGVAQSPRYKIIEKRQSVAFWCNPISGHATLYWYQQILGQGPKLLIQFQNNGVVDDSQLPKDRFSAERLKGVDSTLKIQPAKLEDSAVYLCASSLVEAGAYEQYFGPGTRLTVT.